This TCR beta chain was recovered during a study of spatial heterogeneity in lung cancer. Study overall: Consistently, beta-chain sequences turned up in larger numbers than alpha-chain sequences did.

Findings and limits, study-wide: Resection saw ubiquitous expanded tumor TCRs appear in blood more than follow-up did.

For this clonotype: The antigen is not known. The junction departs from germline at one end; a sequencing error may be responsible.

All TCR cDNA molecules were individually tagged with a unique molecular identifier. TCRdb re-called the 5' RACE reads with MiXCR, one entry per CDR3 protein. Among 60,000 to 90,000 distinct CDR3 sequences, about 8% were seen once, and the ten largest hold 6.8%. The time point is: sample taken at primary tumor resection. Unsorted whole RNA samples from tumor, nontumor lung or frozen PBMC were sequenced. Sequences were derived from PBMCs, sampled at surgery. This TCR derives from a male donor with early-stage non-small cell lung cancer.

CDR3 protein: CVSSLALRDTQYF. In nucleotides, the CDR3 is TGTGTCAGCAGCTTAGCTTTGCGGGATACGCAGTATTTT. V is TRBV7-2 and J is TRBJ2-3; D remains unclear. The length of the CDR3 is 13 residues. CDR1 and CDR2 (germline): SGHTA, FQGNSA.